Each of the 10 T cell receptor beta chains below was sequenced from the same sample in a study of spatial heterogeneity in lung cancer. MiXCR was run by TCRdb on the 5' RACE reads, yielding one entry per CDR3 protein. Of 50,000 to 65,000 distinct CDR3 sequences in the sample, over 5.5% were seen once. Time point specified: sample taken at primary tumor resection. Without sorting, whole RNA was sequenced from tumor, nontumor lung or frozen PBMC. The sequencing used PBMCs, collected at surgery. The receptors originated from a female donor with early-stage non-small cell lung cancer.

The chain is built from TRBV7-2 and TRBJ2-3; a weak D match, TRBD1 (9 bases). V lost 2 bases and J 3 bases, leaving 21 bases between the germline ends. This CDR3 spans 18 amino acids. Germline CDR1 reads SGHTA; CDR2 reads FQGNSA. CDR3 sequence (DNA): TGTGCCAGCAGCTTATGGTCGGGAGGGACAGGGACGACAGATACGCAGTATTTT. It translates to CASSLWSGGTGTTDTQYF.

This clonotype was seen ten or more times. The V and J genes are TRBV6-5 and TRBJ1-2; 9 nucleotides line up with TRBD1. The CDR3 length is 16 residues. CDR1 and CDR2 from the germline V gene are MNHEY and SVGAGI. Unmatched junction bases numbered 12, after V lost 2 bases and J lost 8 bases. CDR3 region: CASSYSSRDRVYGYTF. The CDR3 DNA is TGTGCCAGCAGTTACAGCTCCCGGGACAGGGTTTACGGCTACACCTTC.

This clonotype was detected many times. The genes are TRBV14 and TRBJ1-2; D perhaps matches TRBD1 (6 bases). V lost 4 bases, J lost 8 bases, and 17 bases lay in between. This CDR3 has 14 amino acids. CDR1 SGHDN and CDR2 FVKESK come from the germline V gene. CDR3 coding DNA: TGTGCCAGCAGCCCCCAGGGGCAGGGAAGAGGCTACACCTTC. Amino acid sequence: CASSPQGQGRGYTF. The full variable domain, completed using reference TRBV14 and TRBJ1-2, is EAGVTQFPSHSVIEKGQTVTLRCDPISGHDNLYWYRRVMGKEIKFLLHFVKESKQDESGMPNNRFLAERTGGTYSTLKVQPAELEDSGVYFCASSPQGQGRGYTFGSGTRLTVV.

In its sample, this clonotype was seen many times. This chain links TRBV12-3 or TRBV12-4 with TRBJ2-1; TRBD1 matches at 10 bases. Trimming took 6 bases from V and 9 from J; bases not matched to a gene: 14. This CDR3 region has 16 residues. CDR3 sequence: CASRLRSDRGHGEQFF. The CDR3 region has the DNA TGTGCCAGCAGACTAAGAAGCGACAGGGGGCATGGTGAGCAGTTCTTC.

This clonotype was seen many times. V gene TRBV3-1 combines with J gene TRBJ1-5; tentatively, D is TRBD1 (5 bases). Trimming removed 0 bases at V and 8 bases at J, with 11 bases between. Germline CDR1 is LGHDT and CDR2 is YNNKEL (reference sequence). The CDR3 has 14 residues. The CDR3 loop is CASSQERTGKPQHF. The CDR3, as DNA: TGTGCCAGCAGCCAAGAACGTACAGGAAAGCCCCAGCATTTT. The full variable domain, with the rest looked up from reference TRBV3-1 and TRBJ1-5, is DTAVSQTPKYLVTQMGNDKSIKCEQNLGHDTMYWYKQDSKKFLKIMFSYNNKELIINETVPNRFSPKSPDKAHLNLHINSLELGDSAVYFCASSQERTGKPQHFGDGTRLSIL.

This clonotype was found many times. This chain joins TRBV12-3 or TRBV12-4 and TRBJ1-1; D is unresolved. Trimming removed 6 bases at V and 1 base at J, with 12 bases between. CDR3 size: 14 residues. The CDR3 nucleotides read TGTGCCAGCAGCCCCAACCGGGAGAACACTGAAGCTTTCTTT. Protein sequence: CASSPNRENTEAFF.

The table lists this clonotype with many counts. This chain joins TRBV2 and TRBJ2-4, with 7 bases matching TRBD2. This CDR3 has 14 amino acids. CDR1 SNHLY and CDR2 FYNNEI come from the germline V gene. The ends lost 11 bases at V and 4 bases at J; junction bases unmatched: 11. In nucleotides, the CDR3 is TGTGCCGGCCGGGACTACGATTCTAAAAACATTCAGTACTTC. Its translation: CAGRDYDSKNIQYF.

Of note for this clonotype: A much bigger clone sits one base away, suggesting this may be a read error. The V call is TRBV7-2, the J call TRBJ2-4; 8 bases line up with TRBD1. CDR3 length: 11 residues. Per the germline V gene, CDR1 is SGHTA and CDR2 is FQGNSA. The CDR3 region is CASSLGDRIHF. CDR3 DNA: TGTGCCAGCAGCTTGGGGGACAGGATACACTTC.

This clonotype was counted many times. The chain has TRBV7-8 and TRBJ2-1; D gene unclear. Germline V gives CDR1 SGHVS, CDR2 FQNEAQ. V gave up 5 bases and J gave up 1 base, with 12 bases separating them. CDR3 size: 15 residues. CDR3 in amino acids: CASSAGYRSYNEQFF. Here the CDR3 DNA reads TGTGCCAGCAGCGCTGGGTACCGGTCCTACAATGAGCAGTTCTTC. The whole variable domain, remainder taken from reference TRBV7-8 and TRBJ2-1, is GAGVSQSPRYKVAKRGQDVALRCDPISGHVSLFWYQQALGQGPEFLTYFQNEAQLDKSGLPSDRFFAERPEGSVSTLKIQRTQQEDSAVYLCASSAGYRSYNEQFFGPGTRLTVL.

This clonotype has a count of ten or more. The chain combines TRBV5-6 with TRBJ1-1; D remains unclear. This CDR3 has 14 residues. The germline V and J ends were trimmed by 2 bases and 8 bases, with 16 bases remaining between them. Germline assignment: CDR1 SGHDT and CDR2 YYEEEE. CDR3 DNA: TGTGCCAGCAGCTTCCTGACCGACACTCGAGAAGCTTTCTTT. Translating it yields CASSFLTDTREAFF.